This TCR beta chain derives from a study of blood T cell repertoires in COVID-19. About the study: Sample material is recorded as cDNA or gDNA derived from T cells, B-cell-depleted T cells, or PBMCs.

The data were produced by immunoSEQ multiplex PCR, yet TCRdb's version contains in-frame clones alone and is incomplete. This table holds 90,000 to 120,000 clones, around 90% found once. Germline CDR1 and CDR2: SGHDT and YYEEEE. This CDR3 contains 14 residues. The junction had 1 base not matched to a gene; V was cut back by 5 bases and J by 1 base. Sequenced: peripheral blood. This chain links TRBV5-6 with TRBJ2-3; 10 bases match TRBD1. The TCR sequence derives from a man aged 70 or older with acute or convalescent COVID-19. CDR3 coding DNA: TGTGCCAGCAGGGGGACAGGGGGCACAGATACGCAGTATTTT. Protein product: CASRGTGGTDTQYF.